The clone carrying this T cell receptor (beta chain) has at least ten counts. TCRdb recomputed calls from the RACE reads with MiXCR, one row per CDR3 protein. The repertoire holds more than 250,000 distinct CDR3 sequences, with 7.7% as singletons. Time point here: pre-sensitization, week 0. The treatment: therapeutic diphenylcyclopropenone sensitization with weekly scalp DPC. This CDR3 is 13 amino acids long. Germline lookup yields CDR1 MNHEY and CDR2 SVGEGT. V dropped 6 bases and J dropped 5 bases, with 11 bases sitting between them. The data were obtained in a study of human T cells and chemical hapten exposure. Study summary: A mostly female patient group had alopecia areata, totalis or universalis.

The rearrangement uses TRBV6-2 or TRBV6-3 and TRBJ1-3; no firm D call. The clonotype originates from a man younger than 30 with alopecia areata. Some clones in this sample may be carry-over from other donors' samples. Sequenced here: whole blood, sampled in connection with sensitization to the hapten diphenylcyclopropenone (DPC). The CDR3 loop is CASSPSGRNTIYF. The CDR3 DNA is TGTGCCAGCAGCCCAAGTGGACGAAACACCATATATTTT.